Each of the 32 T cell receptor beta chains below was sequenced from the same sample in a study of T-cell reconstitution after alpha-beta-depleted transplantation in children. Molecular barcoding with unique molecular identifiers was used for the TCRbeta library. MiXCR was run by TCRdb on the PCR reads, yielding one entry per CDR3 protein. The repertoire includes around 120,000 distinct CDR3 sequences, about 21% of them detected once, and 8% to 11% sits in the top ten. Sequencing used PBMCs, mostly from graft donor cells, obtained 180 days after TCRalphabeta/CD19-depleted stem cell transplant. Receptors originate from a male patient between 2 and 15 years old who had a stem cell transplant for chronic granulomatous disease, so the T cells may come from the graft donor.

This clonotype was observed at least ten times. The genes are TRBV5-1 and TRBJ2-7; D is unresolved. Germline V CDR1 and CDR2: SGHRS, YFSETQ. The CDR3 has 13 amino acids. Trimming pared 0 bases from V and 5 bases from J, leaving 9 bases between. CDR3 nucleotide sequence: TGCGCCAGCAGCTTGGGACCGGAAAACGAGCAGTACTTC. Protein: CASSLGPENEQYF. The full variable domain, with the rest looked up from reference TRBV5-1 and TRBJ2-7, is KAGVTQTPRYLIKTRGQQVTLSCSPISGHRSVSWYQQTPGQGLQFLFEYFSETQRNKGNFPGRFSGRQFSNSRSEMNVSTLELGDSALYLCASSLGPENEQYFGPGTRLTVT.

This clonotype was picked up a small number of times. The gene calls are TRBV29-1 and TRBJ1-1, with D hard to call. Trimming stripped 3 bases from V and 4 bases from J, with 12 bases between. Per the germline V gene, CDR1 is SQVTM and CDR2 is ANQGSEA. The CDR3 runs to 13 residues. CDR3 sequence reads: CSVEPGEGTEAFF. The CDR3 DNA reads TGCAGCGTTGAGCCCGGGGAGGGCACTGAAGCTTTCTTT. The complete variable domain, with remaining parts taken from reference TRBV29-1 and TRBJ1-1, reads SAVISQKPSRDICQRGTSLTIQCQVDSQVTMMFWYRQQPGQSLTLIATANQGSEATYESGFVIDKFPISRPNLTFSTLTVSNMSPEDSSIYLCSVEPGEGTEAFFGQGTRLTVV.

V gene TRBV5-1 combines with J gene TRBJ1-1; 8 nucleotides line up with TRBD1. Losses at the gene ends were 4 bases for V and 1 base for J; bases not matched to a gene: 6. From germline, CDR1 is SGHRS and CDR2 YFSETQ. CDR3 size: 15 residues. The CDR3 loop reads CASSATQGGNTEAFF. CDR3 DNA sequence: TGCGCCAGCAGCGCGACACAGGGGGGGAACACTGAAGCTTTCTTT. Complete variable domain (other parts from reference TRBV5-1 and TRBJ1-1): KAGVTQTPRYLIKTRGQQVTLSCSPISGHRSVSWYQQTPGQGLQFLFEYFSETQRNKGNFPGRFSGRQFSNSRSEMNVSTLELGDSALYLCASSATQGGNTEAFFGQGTRLTVV.

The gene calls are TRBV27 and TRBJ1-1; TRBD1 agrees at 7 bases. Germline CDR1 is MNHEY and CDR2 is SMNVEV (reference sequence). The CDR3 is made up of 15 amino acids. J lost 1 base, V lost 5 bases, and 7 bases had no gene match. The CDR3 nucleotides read TGTGCCAGCAGTCCATCCGGGACAGCGAACACTGAAGCTTTCTTT. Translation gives CASSPSGTANTEAFF.

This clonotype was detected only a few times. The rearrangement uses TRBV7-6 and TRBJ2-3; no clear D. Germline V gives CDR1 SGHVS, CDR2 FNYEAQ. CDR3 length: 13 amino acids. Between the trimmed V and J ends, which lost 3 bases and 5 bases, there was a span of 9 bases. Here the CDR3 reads CASSFGPRDTQYF. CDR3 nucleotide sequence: TGTGCCAGCAGCTTCGGACCCCGAGATACGCAGTATTTT.

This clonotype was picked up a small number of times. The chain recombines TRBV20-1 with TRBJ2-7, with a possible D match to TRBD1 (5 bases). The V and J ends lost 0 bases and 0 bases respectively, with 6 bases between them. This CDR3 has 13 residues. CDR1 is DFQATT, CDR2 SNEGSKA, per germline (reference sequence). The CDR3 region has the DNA TGCAGTGCTAGAGAAGGGGTCTCCTACGAGCAGTACTTC. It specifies CSAREGVSYEQYF.

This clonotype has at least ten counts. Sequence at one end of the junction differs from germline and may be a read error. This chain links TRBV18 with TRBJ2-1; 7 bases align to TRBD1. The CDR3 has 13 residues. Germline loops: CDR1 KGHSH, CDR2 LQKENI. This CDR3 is CASTGDASNGQFF. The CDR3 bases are TGTGCCAGCACAGGGGACGCCTCGAATGGGCAGTTCTTC.

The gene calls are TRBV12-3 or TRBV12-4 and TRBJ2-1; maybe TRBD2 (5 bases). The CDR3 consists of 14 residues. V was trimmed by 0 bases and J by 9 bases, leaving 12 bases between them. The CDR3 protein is CASSLAGRAGEQFF. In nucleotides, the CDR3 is TGTGCCAGCAGTTTAGCGGGTCGGGCGGGTGAGCAGTTCTTC.

CDR3 in DNA: TGTGCCAGCAAGGGACTAGGGACCGGGGAGCTGTTTTTT. Its protein product is CASKGLGTGELFF. The V call is TRBV12-3 or TRBV12-4, the J call TRBJ2-2; TRBD2 aligns across 8 bases. This CDR3 is 13 amino acids long. V dropped 7 bases and J dropped 5; count of bases not matched to a gene: 3.

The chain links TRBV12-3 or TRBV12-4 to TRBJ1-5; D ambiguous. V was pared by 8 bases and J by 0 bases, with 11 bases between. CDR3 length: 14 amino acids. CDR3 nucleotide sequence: TGTGCCAGCTCTTTCCCTGGTAGCAATCAGCCCCAGCATTTT. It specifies CASSFPGSNQPQHF.

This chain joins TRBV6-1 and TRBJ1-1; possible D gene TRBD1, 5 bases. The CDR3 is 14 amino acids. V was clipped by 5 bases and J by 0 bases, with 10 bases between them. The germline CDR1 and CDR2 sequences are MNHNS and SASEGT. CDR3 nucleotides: TGTGCCAGCAGTAAGGGGAGGATGAACACTGAAGCTTTCTTT. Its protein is CASSKGRMNTEAFF.

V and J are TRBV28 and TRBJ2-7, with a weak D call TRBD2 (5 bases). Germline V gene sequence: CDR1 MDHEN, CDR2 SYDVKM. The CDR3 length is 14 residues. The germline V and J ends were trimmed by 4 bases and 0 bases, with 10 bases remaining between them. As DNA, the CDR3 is TGTGCCAGCAGTTATAGCGAAACCTCCTACGAGCAGTACTTC. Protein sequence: CASSYSETSYEQYF.

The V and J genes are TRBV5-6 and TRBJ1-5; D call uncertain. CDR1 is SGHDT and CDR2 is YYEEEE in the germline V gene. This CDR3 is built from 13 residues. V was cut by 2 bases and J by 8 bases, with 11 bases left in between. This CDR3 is CASSLGPAEPQHF. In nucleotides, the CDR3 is TGTGCCAGCAGCTTAGGACCCGCGGAGCCCCAGCATTTT.

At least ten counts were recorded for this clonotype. DNA for the CDR3: TGCAGTGCTAGAGATGACAGTACAATCTATGGCTACACCTTC. Residues: CSARDDSTIYGYTF. The chain has TRBV20-1 and TRBJ1-2, with TRBD1 as a possible D gene (5 bases). Germline assignment: CDR1 DFQATT and CDR2 SNEGSKA (reference sequence). The CDR3 sequence is 14 residues long. V gave up 0 bases and J gave up 4 bases, with 12 bases separating them.

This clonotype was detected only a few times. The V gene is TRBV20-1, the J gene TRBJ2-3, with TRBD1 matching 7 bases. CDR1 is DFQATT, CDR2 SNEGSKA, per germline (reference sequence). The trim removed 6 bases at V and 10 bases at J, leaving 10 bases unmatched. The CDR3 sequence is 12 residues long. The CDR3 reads CSASLVGGSQYF. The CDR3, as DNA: TGCAGTGCCAGCCTAGTAGGGGGCTCGCAGTATTTT.

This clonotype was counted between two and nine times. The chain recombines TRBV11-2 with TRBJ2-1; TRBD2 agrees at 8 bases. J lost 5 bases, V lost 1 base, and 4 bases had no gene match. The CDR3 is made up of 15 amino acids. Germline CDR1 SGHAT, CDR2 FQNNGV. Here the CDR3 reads CASSLVISGNNEQFF. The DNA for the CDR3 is TGTGCCAGCAGCTTAGTGATTAGCGGGAACAATGAGCAGTTCTTC.

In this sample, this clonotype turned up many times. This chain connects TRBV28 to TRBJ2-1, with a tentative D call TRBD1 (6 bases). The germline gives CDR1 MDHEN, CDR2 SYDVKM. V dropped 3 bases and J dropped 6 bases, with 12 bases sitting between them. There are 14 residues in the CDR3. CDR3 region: CASSFPDRINEQFF. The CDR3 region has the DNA TGTGCCAGCAGTTTCCCTGACAGGATCAATGAGCAGTTCTTC.

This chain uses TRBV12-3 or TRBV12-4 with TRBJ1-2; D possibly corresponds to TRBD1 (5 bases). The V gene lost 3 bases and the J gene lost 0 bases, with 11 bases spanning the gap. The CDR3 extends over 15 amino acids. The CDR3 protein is CASSLTAQANYGYTF. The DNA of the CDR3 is TGTGCCAGCAGTTTGACAGCCCAAGCTAACTATGGCTACACCTTC.

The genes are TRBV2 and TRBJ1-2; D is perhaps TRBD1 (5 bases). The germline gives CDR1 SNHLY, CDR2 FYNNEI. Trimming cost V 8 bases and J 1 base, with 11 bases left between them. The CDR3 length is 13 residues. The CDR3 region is CASQDTSNYGYTF. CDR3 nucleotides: TGTGCCAGCCAGGACACGAGTAACTATGGCTACACCTTC.

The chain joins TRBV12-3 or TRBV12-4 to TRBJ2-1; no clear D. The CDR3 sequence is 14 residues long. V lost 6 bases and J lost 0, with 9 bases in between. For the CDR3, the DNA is TGTGCCAGCAGCGCCCAAAGCTCCTACAATGAGCAGTTCTTC. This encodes CASSAQSSYNEQFF.

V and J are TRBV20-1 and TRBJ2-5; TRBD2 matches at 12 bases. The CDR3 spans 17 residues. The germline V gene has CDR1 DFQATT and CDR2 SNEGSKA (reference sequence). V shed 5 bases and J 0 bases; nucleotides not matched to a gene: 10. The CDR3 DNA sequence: TGCAGTGCTGAATGGAATCTAGCGGGGGGGTACCAAGAGACCCAGTACTTC. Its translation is CSAEWNLAGGYQETQYF.

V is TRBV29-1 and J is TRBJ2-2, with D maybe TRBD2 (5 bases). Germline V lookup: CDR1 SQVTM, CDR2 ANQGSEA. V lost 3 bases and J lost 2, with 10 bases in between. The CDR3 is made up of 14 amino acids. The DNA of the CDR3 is TGCAGCGTTGATGAAGGACTCAACACCGGGGAGCTGTTTTTT. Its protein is CSVDEGLNTGELFF.

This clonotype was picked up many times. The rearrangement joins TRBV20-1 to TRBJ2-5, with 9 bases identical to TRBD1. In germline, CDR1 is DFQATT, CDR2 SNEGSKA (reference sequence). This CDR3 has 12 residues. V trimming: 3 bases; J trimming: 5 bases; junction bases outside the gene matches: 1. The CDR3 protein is CSARTGGETQYF. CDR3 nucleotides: TGCAGTGCTAGGACAGGGGGGGAGACCCAGTACTTC.

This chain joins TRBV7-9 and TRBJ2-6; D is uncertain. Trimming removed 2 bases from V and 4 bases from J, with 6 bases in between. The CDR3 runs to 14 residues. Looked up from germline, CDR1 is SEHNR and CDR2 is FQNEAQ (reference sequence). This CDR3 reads CASSLITGANVLTF. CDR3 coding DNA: TGTGCCAGCAGCTTAATTACCGGGGCCAACGTCCTGACTTTC.

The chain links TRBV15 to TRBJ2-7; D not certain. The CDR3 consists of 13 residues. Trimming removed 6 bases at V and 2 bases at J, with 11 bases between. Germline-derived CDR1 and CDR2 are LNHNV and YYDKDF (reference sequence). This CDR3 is CATSGKSTYEQYF. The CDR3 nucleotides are TGTGCCACCAGTGGGAAGTCAACCTACGAGCAGTACTTC.

The CDR3 is CSLGTVLTDTQYF. The CDR3 DNA reads as TGCAGCCTCGGGACAGTTCTTACAGATACGCAGTATTTT. The chain employs TRBV29-1 and TRBJ2-3; TRBD1 matches at 7 bases. V shed 8 bases and J 3 bases; nucleotides not matched to a gene: 8. Germline V gives CDR1 SQVTM, CDR2 ANQGSEA. The CDR3 runs 13 residues.

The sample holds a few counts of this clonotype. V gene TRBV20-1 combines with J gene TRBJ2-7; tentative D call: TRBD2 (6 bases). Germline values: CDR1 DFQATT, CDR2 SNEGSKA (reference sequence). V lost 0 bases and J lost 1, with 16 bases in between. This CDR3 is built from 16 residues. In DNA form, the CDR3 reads TGCAGTGCTAGAGATAACCAGCGGGCGCGATCCTACGAGCAGTACTTC. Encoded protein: CSARDNQRARSYEQYF.

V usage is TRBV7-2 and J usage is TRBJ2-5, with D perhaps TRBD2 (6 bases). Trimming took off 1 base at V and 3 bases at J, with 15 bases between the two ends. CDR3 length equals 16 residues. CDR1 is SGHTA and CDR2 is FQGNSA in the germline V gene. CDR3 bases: TGTGCCAGCAGCTTAGTCCCCCCGGGAGCAGAAGAGACCCAGTACTTC. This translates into CASSLVPPGAEETQYF.

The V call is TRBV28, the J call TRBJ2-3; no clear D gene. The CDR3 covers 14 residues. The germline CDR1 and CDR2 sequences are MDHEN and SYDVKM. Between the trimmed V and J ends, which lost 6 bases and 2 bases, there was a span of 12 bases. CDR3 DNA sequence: TGTGCCAGCAGGGTTCCGGCCAACACAGATACGCAGTATTTT. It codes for CASRVPANTDTQYF.

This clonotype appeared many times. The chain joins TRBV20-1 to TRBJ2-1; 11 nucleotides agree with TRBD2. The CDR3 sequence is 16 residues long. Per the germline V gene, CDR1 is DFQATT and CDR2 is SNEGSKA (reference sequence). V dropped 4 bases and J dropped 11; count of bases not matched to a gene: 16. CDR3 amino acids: CSATIKNIGTSGKQFF. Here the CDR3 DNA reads TGCAGTGCTACGATAAAGAACATAGGGACTAGCGGAAAGCAGTTCTTC.

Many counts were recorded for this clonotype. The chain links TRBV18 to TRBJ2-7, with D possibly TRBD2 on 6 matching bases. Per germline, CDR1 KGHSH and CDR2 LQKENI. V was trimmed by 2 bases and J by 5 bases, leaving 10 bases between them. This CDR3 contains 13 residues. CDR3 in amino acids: CASSPSWGDEQYF. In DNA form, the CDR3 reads TGTGCCAGCTCACCATCCTGGGGGGACGAGCAGTACTTC.

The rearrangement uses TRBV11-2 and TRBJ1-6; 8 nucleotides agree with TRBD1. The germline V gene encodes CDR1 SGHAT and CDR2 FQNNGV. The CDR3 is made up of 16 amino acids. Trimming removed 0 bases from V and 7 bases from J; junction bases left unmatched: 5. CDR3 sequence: CASSLEARGLNSPLHF. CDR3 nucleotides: TGTGCCAGCAGCTTAGAAGCCAGGGGGCTCAATTCACCCCTCCACTTT.